Listed below are T cell receptor beta chains from one sample, sequenced in a study of T cells in localized non-small cell lung cancer. Sequencing was performed with immunoSEQ multiplex PCR; in TCRdb, only in-frame clones are kept and a portion is missing. Of 7,700 or so clones detected, under 95% appear once; the ten largest clones hold approximately 4.6%. Sequenced material: peripheral blood mononuclear cells, taken before any cancer treatment. All receptors derive from a male donor at least 60 years old with stage II lung adenocarcinoma. The CDR3 runs from the conserved cysteine through the conserved F or W. The D gene is left open where the match is weak. Rows may omit the clone size; those that give it use once, few, many or a size class.

>TRBJ2-2|-|-|14|TRBV5-4
TGTGCCAGCAGCTTGGTGTCGGGTACCGGGGAGCTGTTTTTT
CASSLVSGTGELFF
>TRBJ2-5|once|TRBD1|16|TRBV7-9
TGTGCCAGCAGCCCCTCTATCGGGACAGGGATGGAGACCCAGTACTTC
CASSPSIGTGMETQYF
>TRBJ2-6|once|-|18|TRBV4-2
TGTGCCAGCAGCTATTTAGACAAGGTTACAAAGTCGGGCCAACTCCTGACTTTC
CASSYLDKVTKSGQLLTF
>TRBJ1-2|-|TRBD1|14|TRBV6-5
TGTGCCAGCAGTTACTCGGGACAGGTTAATGGCTACACCTTC
CASSYSGQVNGYTF
>TRBJ2-7|-|TRBD2|15|TRBV7-2
TGTGCCAGCAGCCTCACGTCAGCGGGACCCTACGAGCAGTACTTC
CASSLTSAGPYEQYF
>TRBJ1-2|-|-|13|TRBV10-1
TGCGCCAGCAGTTCGGACAGCCGATATGGCTACACCTTC
CASSSDSRYGYTF
>TRBJ2-3|-|-|13|TRBV18
TGTGCCAGCTCACCCCCCGTCACAGATACGCAGTATTTT
CASSPPVTDTQYF
>TRBJ2-4|-|-|16|TRBV5-4
TGTGCCAGCAGCTTGGGAGGACAGTCCCTAGGGGACATTCAGTACTTC
CASSLGGQSLGDIQYF
>TRBJ1-1|-|-|14|TRBV18
TGTGCCAGCTCACCACAGGAACTTAACACTGAAGCTTTCTTT
CASSPQELNTEAFF
>TRBJ2-4|-|-|15|TRBV7-2
TGTGCCAGCAGCTTGTCCATTGAAGCCAAAAACATTCAGTACTTC
CASSLSIEAKNIQYF
>TRBJ1-5|-|-|12|TRBV10-3
TGTGCCATCAGCGACAGCAATCAGCCCCAGCATTTT
CAISDSNQPQHF
>TRBJ2-2|-|-|16|TRBV5-1
TGCGCCAGCAGCTTGTCGGTCGGCCAGAACACCGGGGAGCTGTTTTTT
CASSLSVGQNTGELFF
>TRBJ2-3|-|-|11|TRBV20-1
TGCAGTGCACCCCTCACAGATACGCAGTATTTT
CSAPLTDTQYF
>TRBJ2-1|-|-|15|TRBV6-5
TGTGCCAGCATTCTAGATGCCAGCTCCTACAATGAGCAGTTCTTC
CASILDASSYNEQFF
>TRBJ1-6|-|-|14|TRBV10-3
TGTGCCATCAGTGAGGTACGAGGGGGTTCACCCCTCCACTTT
CAISEVRGGSPLHF
>TRBJ2-7|-|-|15|TRBV5-1
TGCGCCAGCAGCATAGACCAGAACCCCTCCTACGAGCAGTACTTC
CASSIDQNPSYEQYF
>TRBJ2-3|-|-|13|TRBV29-1
TGCAGCGTTGATACGACAGCCACAGATACGCAGTATTTT
CSVDTTATDTQYF
>TRBJ1-5|-|-|12|TRBV2
TGTGCCAGCAGAGGGAGCAATCAGCCCCAGCATTTT
CASRGSNQPQHF
>TRBJ2-7|-|-|13|TRBV6-1
TGTGCCAGCAGCTCAGGAGACCGTCTCGAGCAGTACTTC
CASSSGDRLEQYF
>TRBJ2-5|-|-|14|TRBV5-6
TGTGCCAGCAGCTTGCGGCAGGGGGGAGAGACCCAGTACTTC
CASSLRQGGETQYF
>TRBJ1-1|-|-|15|TRBV4-1
TGCGCCAGCACCCCAGGGCAGGAGAGGAACACTGAAGCTTTCTTT
CASTPGQERNTEAFF
>TRBJ2-7|-|-|13|TRBV6-4
TGTGCCAGCAGTGAAGGCAGGGGGGGCGAGCAGTACTTC
CASSEGRGGEQYF
>TRBJ2-7|-|-|17|TRBV7-2
TGTGCCAGCAGCTTAGACCCCTCCGCGGGGGCAGGGTACGAGCAGTACTTC
CASSLDPSAGAGYEQYF
>TRBJ2-6|-|-|19|TRBV30
TGTGCCTGGAGTGGGATTCGCGAGCAATCATTCTCTGGGGCCAACGTCCTGACTTTC
CAWSGIREQSFSGANVLTF
>TRBJ1-1|-|-|15|TRBV28
TGTGCCAGCAGTTCCCCAGCGGCGGGCAACACTGAAGCTTTCTTT
CASSSPAAGNTEAFF
>TRBJ2-1|-|-|15|TRBV5-1
TGCGCCAGCAGCTTCCAGGGTTGGTCCTACAATGAGCAGTTCTTC
CASSFQGWSYNEQFF
>TRBJ1-3|-|-|14|TRBV6-5
TGTGCCAGCAGTTCCGGACAGTCCGGAAACACCATATATTTT
CASSSGQSGNTIYF
>TRBJ2-7|-|-|14|TRBV5-4
TGTGCCAGCAGCTTGGGAGTAGCAGCCTACGAGCAGTACTTC
CASSLGVAAYEQYF
>TRBJ1-1|-|TRBD1|13|TRBV18
TGTGCCAGCTCAGGAGACAGGGACACTGAAGCTTTCTTT
CASSGDRDTEAFF
>TRBJ2-7|-|-|15|TRBV6-6
TGTGCCAGCAGATACTCGGGTGCTAGCTCCTACGAGCAGTACTTC
CASRYSGASSYEQYF
>TRBJ1-6|-|-|14|TRBV14
TGTGCCAGCAGCCAAGCTATCGTCTACTCACCCCTCCACTTT
CASSQAIVYSPLHF
>TRBJ2-3|-|-|11|TRBV2
TGTGCCAGCAGGGGGGGAGATACGCAGTATTTT
CASRGGDTQYF
>TRBJ1-2|-|-|14|TRBV5-6
TGTGCCAGCAGCTTGGCCGTGGCTTCCTATGGCTACACCTTC
CASSLAVASYGYTF
>TRBJ2-3|-|-|14|TRBV10-3
TGTGCCATCAGAACGGGGCCGGGCACAGATACGCAGTATTTT
CAIRTGPGTDTQYF
>TRBJ1-2|-|-|16|TRBV7-8
TGTGCCAGCAGCATGTCCGGGCCCCCTAGTCTCTATGGCTACACCTTC
CASSMSGPPSLYGYTF
>TRBJ1-1|-|-|13|TRBV2
TGTGCCAGCAGTGGATCAATGAACACTGAAGCTTTCTTT
CASSGSMNTEAFF
>TRBJ2-5|-|TRBD2|12|TRBV29-1
TGCAGCGCCCGGGGGGGGCTTGAGACCCAGTACTTC
CSARGGLETQYF
>TRBJ1-2|-|-|14|TRBV6-5
TGTGCCAGCAGTAAGGACCGAGGGTACTATGGCTACACCTTC
CASSKDRGYYGYTF
>TRBJ2-7|-|TRBD1|13|TRBV10-1
TGCGCCAGCAGCCTGGGACAGGCCTCCGAGCAGTACTTC
CASSLGQASEQYF
>TRBJ2-7|-|TRBD2|13|TRBV14
TGTGCCAGCAGCTTTAGCGGGGGATACGAGCAGTACTTC
CASSFSGGYEQYF
>TRBJ2-1|-|-|14|TRBV2
TGTGCCAGCAGGGGTAGCTTCCTTTACAATGAGCAGTTCTTC
CASRGSFLYNEQFF
>TRBJ2-7|-|TRBD2|15|TRBV9
TGTGCCAGCAGCCCGAGGACTAGCCTCTCTTACGAGCAGTACTTC
CASSPRTSLSYEQYF
>TRBJ1-1|-|-|15|TRBV6-1
TGTGCCAGCAGTGAAGGGACTTTCTGGGGCACTGAAGCTTTCTTT
CASSEGTFWGTEAFF
>TRBJ1-1|few|-|12|TRBV6-5
TGTGCCAGCAGTTCAATCGGGGGGTCAGCTTTCTTT
CASSSIGGSAFF
>TRBJ1-5|once|-|13|TRBV29-1
TGCAGCGTTGAACTGGAGAGGAATCAGCCCCAGCATTTT
CSVELERNQPQHF
>TRBJ2-5|-|TRBD1|15|TRBV5-1
TGCGCCAGCAGCTTTTCCGGGACAGGGGGTGAGACCCAGTACTTC
CASSFSGTGGETQYF
>TRBJ1-5|once|-|14|TRBV27
TGTGCCAGCAGTTTATACCTGGGCAATCAGCCCCAGCATTTT
CASSLYLGNQPQHF
>TRBJ2-3|-|-|14|TRBV10-2
TGCGCCAGCAGTGAGAACGGGGCGCGAGGTACGCAGTATTTT
CASSENGARGTQYF
>TRBJ1-1|-|-|17|TRBV4-3
TGCGCCAGCAGCCAAGCTAGGGGCGGACAGCTGAACACTGAAGCTTTCTTT
CASSQARGGQLNTEAFF
>TRBJ2-2|-|-|15|TRBV7-2
TGTGCCAGCAGCACGAGGCCCGCGAACACCGGGGAGCTGTTTTTT
CASSTRPANTGELFF
>TRBJ1-3|-|TRBD1|16|TRBV5-5
TGTGCCAGCAGCTTTCAAGGACAGGGACCTGGAAACACCATATATTTT
CASSFQGQGPGNTIYF
>TRBJ1-2|once|TRBD1|14|TRBV10-3
TGTGCCAGCAGACCGACAGGGACTCCAGGTGGCTACACCTTC
CASRPTGTPGGYTF
>TRBJ2-5|-|-|13|TRBV7-2
TGTGCCAGCAGCTTACCGTACCAAGAGACCCAGTACTTC
CASSLPYQETQYF
>TRBJ1-2|-|TRBD1|13|TRBV2
TGTGCCAGCAGTGCCGGGACAGGGGTCGGCTACACCTTC
CASSAGTGVGYTF
>TRBJ1-4|-|-|13|TRBV7-9
TGTGCCAGCAGCTTAGGACAGGACCCTCCACTGTTTTTT
CASSLGQDPPLFF
>TRBJ2-1|-|TRBD1|18|TRBV6-4
TGTGCCAGTCGGCAATTCCCAGGGGGCCAAGCGTCTTACAATGAGCAGTTCTTC
CASRQFPGGQASYNEQFF
>TRBJ1-2|-|-|14|TRBV5-6
TGTGCCAGCAGCGGAGGGGGAGGGGCCTATGGCTACACCTTC
CASSGGGGAYGYTF
>TRBJ2-7|-|-|13|TRBV10-1
TGCGCCAGCAGTTTCCAGGGGCGCGACGAGCAGTACTTC
CASSFQGRDEQYF